This T cell receptor (beta chain) was identified in a study of metastatic and nonmetastatic thyroid tumors. TCRdb called clones again from the PCR reads with MiXCR. The sample carries some 33,000 clones, about a fifth recorded once. There are many counts of this clone. Patients underwent thyroid surgery, and none had received any treatment before it. The CDR3 is 18 amino acids. Germline V lookup: CDR1 DFQATT, CDR2 SNEGSKA (reference sequence). J gave up 2 bases and V 1 base, and 11 bases lay outside the gene matches. The gene calls are TRBV20-1 and TRBJ2-1; 10 bases map to TRBD2. Sequenced input: tumor tissue. The TCR sequence derives from a male donor with papillary thyroid cancer or a benign thyroid nodule (not recorded which). Some clones in this sample may be carry-over from other donors' samples. CDR3 in amino acids: CSARVAAGAGGAYNEQFF. CDR3 sequence (DNA): TGCAGTGCTAGAGTGGCAGCGGGAGCGGGGGGGGCCTACAATGAGCAGTTCTTC.